These 2 T cell receptor beta chains share one sample of origin, sequenced in a study of T cell responses to AZD1222 COVID-19 vaccine. The assay was immunoSEQ multiplex PCR, and TCRdb's table has in-frame clones only and misses some. The table shows around 72,000 clones, with more than 75% occurring only once. The input for sequencing was peripheral blood, taken on day 0 of AZD1222 vaccination. All receptors derive from an adult in good health.

The V gene is TRBV5-6, the J gene TRBJ1-2, with a possible D match to TRBD1 (5 bases). Germline V gene lookup returns CDR1 SGHDT and CDR2 YYEEEE. This CDR3 comprises 13 residues. Trimming took off 0 bases at V and 3 bases at J, with 6 bases between the two ends. The CDR3 spells CASSLEGHYGYTF. As DNA, the CDR3 is TGTGCCAGCAGCTTGGAGGGGCACTATGGCTACACCTTC. Combining the CDR3 with reference TRBV5-6 and TRBJ1-2 gives the whole variable domain DAGVTQSPTHLIKTRGQQVTLRCSPKSGHDTVSWYQQALGQGPQFIFQYYEEEERQRGNFPDRFSGHQFPNYSSELNVNALLLGDSALYLCASSLEGHYGYTFGSGTRLTVV.

The chain combines TRBV12-3 or TRBV12-4 with TRBJ2-7; D is unresolved. CDR3 size: 13 residues. V gave up 1 base and J gave up 0 bases, with 4 bases separating them. The chain's CDR3 is CASSLGASYEQYF. The CDR3 DNA reads as TGTGCCAGCAGTTTAGGGGCCTCCTACGAGCAGTACTTC.